A selection of T cell receptor beta chains follows, all from one sample in a study of blood T cell repertoires in COVID-19. The protocol was immunoSEQ multiplex PCR, while the TCRdb copy is restricted to in-frame clones and leaves out a portion. The sample lists under 200,000 clones; roughly 80% were seen once. The specimen was peripheral blood. The receptors shown here come from a man between 60 and 70 years old with active or convalescent COVID-19. The CDR3 runs from the conserved cysteine through the conserved F or W. Each record gives: J gene, D gene, CDR3 length, clone size, V gene, CDR3 DNA, CDR3 protein. D genes are given only for firm matches. Clone size is not always given. Where it is, it says once, few, many or a class for expanded clones.

>TRBJ2-2|TRBD1|15|-|TRBV6-5
TGTGCCAGCAGTTATGCACAGGGGATGACCGGGGAGCTGTTTTTT
CASSYAQGMTGELFF
>TRBJ2-7|-|13|-|TRBV19
TGTGCCAGTAGTATGCGGCAGAGCTACGAGCAGTACTTC
CASSMRQSYEQYF
>TRBJ2-2|-|16|-|TRBV7-8
TGTGCCAGCAGCTTAATAGCGGAGACGAACACCGGGGAGCTGTTTTTT
CASSLIAETNTGELFF
>TRBJ2-5|TRBD1|13|-|TRBV5-8
TGTGCCAGCGGTGGCAGGGGGCGAGAGACCCAGTACTTC
CASGGRGRETQYF
>TRBJ2-7|-|16|many|TRBV11-2
TGTGCCAGCAGCTTATTCTCCAGCGTGAGCTCCTACGAGCAGTACTTC
CASSLFSSVSSYEQYF
>TRBJ2-3|TRBD2|14|few|TRBV4-1
TGCGCCAGCAGCCAACTAGCGGGGGGGGGTACGCAGTATTTT
CASSQLAGGGTQYF
>TRBJ2-5|-|14|-|TRBV5-1
TGCGCCAGCAGCTTGAGGCAGGGCCAAGAGACCCAGTACTTC
CASSLRQGQETQYF
>TRBJ2-1|TRBD2|16|-|TRBV7-3
TGTGCCAGCAGCTTACTTGTAGGCGGGAGGAGGGATGAGCAGTTCTTC
CASSLLVGGRRDEQFF
>TRBJ1-5|-|13|-|TRBV6-5
TGTGCCAGCAGTTACTCGGCGGGTCAGCCCCAGCATTTT
CASSYSAGQPQHF
>TRBJ2-7|TRBD1|15|-|TRBV18
TGTGCCAGCTCACCTCAGACAGGGGGTTCGGATGAGCAGTACTTC
CASSPQTGGSDEQYF
>TRBJ1-5|-|15|many|TRBV9
TGTGCCAGCAGCGTAGAAGGAGGGGGCAATCAGCCCCAGCATTTT
CASSVEGGGNQPQHF
>TRBJ2-3|-|16|-|TRBV6-2/TRBV6-3
TGTGCCAGCAGCAACGAGTGGCAGGGGTTATCAGATACGCAGTATTTT
CASSNEWQGLSDTQYF
>TRBJ2-3|-|13|-|TRBV5-5
TGTGCCAGCAGCTTGGTAGTGACAGATACGCAGTATTTT
CASSLVVTDTQYF
>TRBJ2-3|TRBD2|19|-|TRBV7-3
TGTGCCAGCAGCTTGCCAAATCAGCGGGAAGGGGATCCAGCGGATACGCAGTATTTT
CASSLPNQREGDPADTQYF
>TRBJ2-7|TRBD2|17|-|TRBV5-1
TGCGCCAGCAGCTCGGGGACTAGCGGGAGGGCCCCCAACGAGCAGTACTTC
CASSSGTSGRAPNEQYF
>TRBJ2-1|-|15|once|TRBV19
TGTGCCAGTAGTGCGAGGAGCGGCGTGGTCAATGAGCAGTTCTTC
CASSARSGVVNEQFF
>TRBJ2-1|TRBD2|17|few|TRBV14
TGTGCCAGCAGCCACCGAGCGGGGTTTAGCTCCTACAATGAGCAGTTCTTC
CASSHRAGFSSYNEQFF
>TRBJ2-2|TRBD2|15|-|TRBV4-2
TGTGCCAGCAGTAGCGGGGTCGCGAACACCGGGGAGCTGTTTTTT
CASSSGVANTGELFF
>TRBJ2-1|-|11|-|TRBV6-2/TRBV6-3
TGTGCCAGCAGTTCCCCAATCGAGCAGTTCTTC
CASSSPIEQFF
>TRBJ1-2|TRBD1|18|many|TRBV7-9
TGTGCCAGCAGCTCCGGATTCCTGACAGGGGGCTCTGCCTATGGCTACACCTTC
CASSSGFLTGGSAYGYTF
>TRBJ2-7|TRBD1|17|few|TRBV4-3
TGCGCCAGCAGCCCCCGAGGAGGGGGACAGGGTACCTACGAGCAGTACTTC
CASSPRGGGQGTYEQYF
>TRBJ1-1|TRBD1|15|-|TRBV6-2/TRBV6-3
TGTGCCAGCAGTCCCTCCGGGACAGGGAACACTGAAGCTTTCTTT
CASSPSGTGNTEAFF
>TRBJ2-1|TRBD2|18|-|TRBV24-1
TGTGCCACCAGTGCTGGATGGCGGGAGGGGAGCTCCTACAATGAGCAGTTCTTC
CATSAGWREGSSYNEQFF
>TRBJ2-7|TRBD1|14|-|TRBV5-4
TGTGCCAGCAGCACAACAGGGGGCGGGTCCGAGCAGTACTTC
CASSTTGGGSEQYF
>TRBJ2-7|-|12|few|TRBV7-6
TGTGCCAGCAGCTTAAACAGGGACCCGCCTGCCTTC
CASSLNRDPPAF
>TRBJ2-7|TRBD2|17|-|TRBV4-2
TGTGCCAGCAGCCCCTCTCTGACTAGCGGGAGGGCGGGCGAGCAGTACTTC
CASSPSLTSGRAGEQYF
>TRBJ2-3|TRBD2|17|-|TRBV30
TGTGCCTGGAGTGGGGGGGGTGTCCGAATGGGCACAGATACGCAGTATTTT
CAWSGGGVRMGTDTQYF
>TRBJ1-5|-|16|-|TRBV7-9
TGTGCCAGCAGCCCCCTGGGGGGAGGAAGCAATCAGCCCCAGCATTTT
CASSPLGGGSNQPQHF